The present entry profiles one T cell receptor (beta chain) with its context. What it binds is unknown. The CDR3 contains 15 residues. Germline values: CDR1 SGHKS, CDR2 YYEKEE (reference sequence). Trimming took 3 bases from V and 2 from J, leaving 11 bases between them. Sequencing was performed with immunoSEQ multiplex PCR; in TCRdb, only in-frame clones are kept and a portion is missing. The data contain some 130,000 clones, roughly 90% of them seen just once; the ten biggest clones take up about 5.9%. This specimen comes from a study of T cell responses to AZD1222 COVID-19 vaccine. Whole-study context: Pooling was applied to second doses at about 4 or about 12 weeks.

Regarding the study as a whole: Spike-wide vaccine-associated CD4 TCRs dominated at 160-218 and 743-854. Most donors were white British and more were female, and clonal diversity was possibly underestimated. A reported finding is that nearly half of spike-specific TCRs target unmutated variant regions.

The sequences come from peripheral blood, collected on day 0 of AZD1222 vaccination. This receptor was obtained from an adult in good health. The chain links TRBV5-5 to TRBJ1-4; no reliable D call. The CDR3 DNA follows: TGTGCCAGCAGCTCGAAAGCCCTCACTAATGAAAAACTGTTTTTT. Residues: CASSSKALTNEKLFF.